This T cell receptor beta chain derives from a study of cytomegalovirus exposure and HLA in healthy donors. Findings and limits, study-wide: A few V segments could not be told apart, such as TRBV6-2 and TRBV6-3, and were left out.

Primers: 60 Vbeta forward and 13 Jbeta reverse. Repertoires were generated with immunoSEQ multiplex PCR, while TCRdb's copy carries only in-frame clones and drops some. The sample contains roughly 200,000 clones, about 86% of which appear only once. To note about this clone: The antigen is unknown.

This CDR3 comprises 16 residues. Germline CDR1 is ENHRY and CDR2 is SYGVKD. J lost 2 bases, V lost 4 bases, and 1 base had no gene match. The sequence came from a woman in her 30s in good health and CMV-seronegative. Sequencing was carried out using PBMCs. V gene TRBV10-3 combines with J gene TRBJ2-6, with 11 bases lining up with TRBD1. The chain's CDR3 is CAISGGQGAGANVLTF. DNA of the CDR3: TGTGCCATCAGTGGGGGACAGGGGGCTGGGGCCAACGTCCTGACTTTC.